Below, 16 T cell receptor beta chains from the same sample are listed, as sequenced in a study of cytomegalovirus exposure and HLA in healthy donors. 60 Vbeta and 13 Jbeta primers were used in PCR. Assay: immunoSEQ multiplex PCR; the TCRdb copy retains only in-frame clones and omits some. The data contain about 130,000 clones, about 73% of them singletons. The sequenced sample consisted of PBMCs. These receptors all stem from a woman in her 40s in good health and CMV-seropositive.

The chain uses TRBV2 and TRBJ1-1; 7 bases map to TRBD1. Germline lookup yields CDR1 SNHLY and CDR2 FYNNEI. The CDR3 loop spans 14 amino acids. V shed 6 bases and J 1 base; nucleotides not matched to a gene: 5. The CDR3 is CASRGDSSNTEAFF. The CDR3 nucleotides read TGTGCCAGCAGGGGGGACAGCTCGAACACTGAAGCTTTCTTT. The full variable domain, with the rest looked up from reference TRBV2 and TRBJ1-1, is EPEVTQTPSHQVTQMGQEVILRCVPISNHLYFYWYRQILGQKVEFLVSFYNNEISEKSEIFDDQFSVERPDGSNFTLKIRSTKLEDSAMYFCASRGDSSNTEAFFGQGTRLTVV.

The chain employs TRBV15 and TRBJ2-7; D is ambiguous. This CDR3 comprises 15 residues. Germline-derived CDR1 and CDR2 are LNHNV and YYDKDF (reference sequence). V was shortened by 2 bases and J by 0 bases, with 11 bases between the two germline ends. The CDR3: CATSRPSHSSYEQYF. CDR3 coding DNA: TGTGCCACCAGCAGACCCTCCCACTCCTCCTACGAGCAGTACTTC.

This chain joins TRBV6-4 and TRBJ2-3, with TRBD2 matching 9 bases. The germline gives CDR1 MRHNA, CDR2 SNTAGT. With 4 bases clipped from V and 4 bases from J, the junction kept 3 bases outside the gene matches. This CDR3 comprises 14 residues. CDR3 loop: CASSASGEADTQYF. The CDR3 DNA sequence: TGTGCCAGCAGTGCTAGCGGGGAAGCAGATACGCAGTATTTT.

Only a few counts were recorded for this clone. The chain is built from TRBV15 and TRBJ2-7; 12 positions agree with TRBD2. CDR1 is LNHNV, CDR2 YYDKDF, per germline (reference sequence). CDR3 length: 17 amino acids. The junction had 10 bases not matched to a gene; V was cut back by 0 bases and J by 7 bases. In nucleotides, the CDR3 is TGTGCCACCAGCAGAGATAGGACTAGCGGGGCCCCTTGGGAGCAGTACTTC. This sequence encodes CATSRDRTSGAPWEQYF.

V usage is TRBV15 and J usage is TRBJ2-3; a weak D match, TRBD1 (6 bases). The germline V gene has CDR1 LNHNV and CDR2 YYDKDF (reference sequence). CDR3 length equals 15 residues. V lost 0 bases, J lost 2 bases, and 9 bases lay in between. Written as DNA, the CDR3 is TGTGCCACCAGCAGAGAAGCAGGGGCCACAGATACGCAGTATTTT. Protein: CATSREAGATDTQYF.

The J gene is TRBJ1-3, the V gene TRBV2, with TRBD1 as a possible D gene (6 bases). Trimming removed 3 bases from V and 0 bases from J, with 9 bases in between. The CDR3 sequence is 15 residues long. Germline CDR1 reads SNHLY; CDR2 reads FYNNEI. DNA of the CDR3: TGTGCCAGCAGTGAGGACAGACTCTCTGGAAACACCATATATTTT. It codes for CASSEDRLSGNTIYF.

The sample holds a few counts of this clone. The CDR3: CAISEATGDKMYTF. For the CDR3, the DNA is TGTGCCATCAGTGAGGCGACAGGGGATAAAATGTACACCTTC. J is TRBJ1-2 and V is TRBV10-3; 8 bases are a match to TRBD1. Per the germline V gene, CDR1 is ENHRY and CDR2 is SYGVKD. This CDR3 comprises 14 residues. The J segment lost 11 bases and the V segment lost 2 bases, leaving 10 bases of the junction unmatched.

This clone was seen a single time. The chain recombines TRBV19 with TRBJ1-1, with D possibly being TRBD1 (5 bases). This CDR3 contains 13 residues. Trimming shortened V by 3 bases and J by 1 base, and 6 bases separated the two germline ends. The germline gives CDR1 LNHDA, CDR2 SQIVND (reference sequence). The CDR3 DNA is TGTGCCAGTAGTATCACAGGGAACACTGAAGCTTTCTTT. It codes for CASSITGNTEAFF.

This clone was seen just once. The chain joins TRBV5-1 to TRBJ2-7, with TRBD1 identical over 8 bases. The CDR3 extends over 15 amino acids. V trimming: 3 bases; J trimming: 5 bases; junction bases outside the gene matches: 10. Germline CDR1 and CDR2: SGHRS and YFSETQ. The CDR3 DNA reads as TGCGCCAGCAGCTACTCAGGCAGGGGGCTCGACGAGCAGTACTTC. It yields the protein CASSYSGRGLDEQYF.

The chain has TRBV2 and TRBJ2-7, with D uncertain. The CDR3 runs to 14 residues. Germline lookup yields CDR1 SNHLY and CDR2 FYNNEI. V lost 0 bases, J lost 1 base, and 7 bases lay in between. The CDR3 DNA is TGTGCCAGCAGTGAAGCGCTTCGGTCCTACGAGCAGTACTTC. This translates into CASSEALRSYEQYF.

This clone is medium-sized (0.01 to 0.1%) in the sample. CDR3 coding DNA: TGTGCCAGCAGAGGGGGATCTGGAAACACCATATATTTT. The encoded protein is CASRGGSGNTIYF. The rearrangement joins TRBV21-1 to TRBJ1-3; the DNA was not compared with TRBD1, the D call given in the table. TRBV21-1 is a pseudogene locus. The CDR3 contains 13 residues.

The chain is built from TRBV28 and TRBJ2-2; tentatively, D is TRBD1 (6 bases). CDR1 and CDR2 from the germline V gene are MDHEN and SYDVKM. V lost 6 bases and J lost 7, with 12 bases in between. The CDR3 is 13 amino acids. CDR3 protein: CASRTGFFGELFF. The DNA for the CDR3 is TGTGCCAGCAGAACAGGGTTTTTCGGGGAGCTGTTTTTT.

The J gene is TRBJ2-4, the V gene TRBV30; D is perhaps TRBD2 (5 bases). V lost 0 bases and J lost 0, with 12 bases in between. This CDR3 has 16 amino acids. Germline CDR1 reads GTSNPN; CDR2 reads SVGIG (reference sequence). DNA for the CDR3: TGTGCCTGGAGTGTCGGAGGCCTGATAGCCAAAAACATTCAGTACTTC. As protein: CAWSVGGLIAKNIQYF.

The chain recombines TRBV6-5 with TRBJ2-7, with TRBD1 matching 9 bases. The V segment lost 4 bases and the J segment 6 bases; nucleotides outside the gene matches: 7. The germline V gene has CDR1 MNHEY and CDR2 SVGAGI. This CDR3 has 14 residues. The CDR3 here is CASSSPQGAGEQYF. CDR3 DNA: TGTGCCAGCAGTTCCCCACAGGGGGCGGGCGAGCAGTACTTC.

The chain uses TRBV25-1 and TRBJ1-1; TRBD1 matches 9 bases. The CDR3 runs to 15 residues. Germline V gene sequence: CDR1 MGHDK, CDR2 SYGVNS. J lost 2 bases, V lost 8 bases, and 9 bases had no gene match. CDR3 DNA sequence: TGTGCCAGCGGTCCCGGGACAGGGAGAAACACTGAAGCTTTCTTT. It translates to CASGPGTGRNTEAFF.

V gene TRBV4-1 combines with J gene TRBJ2-7; tentative D call: TRBD2 (6 bases). Germline loops: CDR1 MGHRA, CDR2 YSYEKL. V was cut by 0 bases and J by 7 bases, with 19 bases left in between. This CDR3 has 16 residues. CDR3 in DNA: TGCGCCAGCAGCCAAGATGTAACCGTTCCCGGGGGAGAGCAGTACTTC. Protein: CASSQDVTVPGGEQYF.